The entry that follows covers one TCR beta chain sequence. Its antigen target is currently unknown. No base quality values were provided; no much bigger clone lies one nucleotide off. Receptor libraries were prepared by the immunoSEQ multiplex PCR assay. For the multiplex PCR, a mixture combining 60 forward primers for TCR Vbeta segments and 13 reverse primers for TCR Jbeta segments was used. A multiplex PCR assay on genomic DNA amplified the CDR3 region of rearranged TCR beta genes. Amplified TCR beta libraries were sequenced as 87-base-pair reads on the Illumina HiSeq System. As for the authors' bioinformatics: Across the roughly 640 repertoires, a later analysis counted tens of millions of unique TCR beta chains, around 10 million of which were shared by at least two donors. To remove PCR and sequencing errors, raw reads were error-corrected and collapsed into unique sequences using a nearest-neighbor algorithm that merged closely related sequences. V, D and J gene segments were assigned by aligning CDR3 sequences to IMGT reference sequences. For a sequence to be retained, at least a six-nucleotide match to both a V gene segment and a J gene segment was required. Rearrangements were classified as productive when the CDR3 lacked stop codons and remained in frame with V and J, and all other rearrangements were classified as non-productive. Following IMGT convention, CDR3 was defined as the stretch from the second conserved V-encoded cysteine up to the conserved J-encoded phenylalanine. In an earlier analysis of around 640 of the donors, sequences lacking an unambiguous match to a single V gene segment were excluded. In an earlier analysis of almost 600 of the donors, a V segment was called functional when productive rearrangements were above 56.7%, and segregating when the standard deviation between donors exceeded 5%. A statistical classification framework was built for diagnosing cytomegalovirus status from the catalog of TCR beta chain sequences. In a later analysis, V and J genes were assigned by comparing TCR nucleotide sequences against IMGT/GENE-DB human TR gene sequences. Using the TCRdist pipeline, a later analysis assigned CDR3 sequences along with most-parsimonious VDJ recombination scenarios. In a later analysis, each TCR beta chain was defined by its CDR3 amino acid sequence together with its V-gene family, and reads without a unique V-gene family were excluded. In a later analysis, nearly 600 highly shared, low-generation-probability nucleotide sequences were removed to address suspected cross-contamination and a sequencing artifact. In a later analysis, a clonal expansion index was calculated for each public chain from normalized within-repertoire ranks of inferred template counts. Generation probabilities in a later analysis came from a VDJ recombination model fitted to out-of-frame rearrangements, and those results were checked against IGoR. A later analysis scored TCR-TCR, TCR-HLA and TCR-CMV co-occurrence with hypergeometric tests, applying a repertoire-size bias correction to TCR pairs. False discovery rates were estimated in a later analysis by permuting HLA or CMV assignments 20 times. A later analysis grouped co-occurring TCRs with DBSCAN, adding TCRdist sequence similarity when clustering within HLA-allele-positive subsets. Repertoires with fewer than 30,000 or more than 120,000 public chains were left out of co-occurrence clustering, as were about 5 repertoires with anomalous nucleotide sharing. The clones in this table, taken by TCRdb from immuneACCESS, are in-frame only. Not every clone is retained; where verified, under half of the shortfall comes from an unresolved V gene, and the cause of the rest is unknown. Clone size and V and J calls were adopted from that table, with D and trimming inferred from the DNA. The sample table holds some 150,000 clones, of which 85% to 90% were seen once. Under 6.5% of the sample belongs to the ten largest clones.

In total, 600 or so healthy bone marrow donors made up the cohort. At the time of sampling, all cohort members were nominally healthy, though unrecorded immune exposures were likely present. The donor tested CMV seronegative, placing the donor among the 352 seronegative members of the cohort. Each donor provided a peripheral blood sample, and peripheral blood mononuclear cells were used for TCR beta sequencing. The Qiagen DNeasy Blood Extraction Kit was used to extract genomic DNA from the blood cell samples. The record originates from a study of cytomegalovirus exposure and HLA in healthy donors (TCRdb year 2017). Regarding the complete study: According to an earlier analysis of 587 of the donors, some 180 million T cells yielded roughly 110 million unique TCR beta sequences and about 280 Gb of sequence data. An early release covering roughly 640 HLA-typed donors comprised 250 to 350 gigabases of sequencing data and approximately 80 million unique TCR sequences. The genetic ancestry cluster associated with self-reported Caucasian donors included around four fifths of the 300 to 450 genotyped donors. The study aimed to test whether signatures of past pathogen exposure could be identified by cataloging public T cell receptors. The study profiled the T cell repertoires of hundreds of subjects by immunosequencing and related them to cytomegalovirus serostatus. In addition to the first cohort of about 650 subjects, a separate validation cohort of some 120 different subjects was used. High-throughput TCR immunosequencing, statistical association of individual TCRs with disease status, and machine learning were combined to predict cytomegalovirus infection status. A later analysis re-examined previously published TCR beta repertoires from roughly 720 donors and added high-resolution HLA genotyping to investigate patterns of TCR occurrence. Rather than using new phenotypic data, the later analysis identified candidate immune exposures from TCR beta sequences and from how often those sequences occurred across donors. An earlier analysis of around 580 of the donors used high-throughput TCR beta sequencing to judge whether each TCR beta V gene segment behaved as functional or pseudogenic. Donor age, sex, ethnicity and CMV serostatus were compiled together with the repertoire data. In a later genetic analysis, genome-wide SNP genotypes for about 55% of the roughly 700 donors were used, and that subset was treated as a discovery cohort. All discovery cohort repertoires had been generated on a single sequencing platform. Both class I and class II loci were covered by HLA typing, at four-digit resolution. The number of donors typed differed by locus, with roughly 620-630 for A, B, C, DRB1 and DQB1, around 500 for DQA1, under 610 for DPA1, and 450 to 480 for DPB1. Roughly five DR-DQ haplotypes were treated as single units for association and clustering because of strong linkage in the cohort. Among 398 genotyped donors of the cohort, an average of about 240,000 unique TCR beta nucleotide sequences were sequenced per donor, approximately 20% of them non-productive.

Paper-wide results and their limitations: Across donors, most TCR sequences were observed very rarely, whereas some public TCRs were present in many individuals. Linkage disequilibrium might explain the correlated functional status among segregating V segments, but an unknown experimental factor could not be ruled out. According to a later analysis, most CMV-associated TCR beta chains appeared to be HLA-restricted, and the HLA associations seemed to be driven largely by CMV exposure. When HLA alleles, especially DR and DQ, strongly co-occurred, attributing TCR associations to individual alleles was difficult. In a later genetic analysis, fewer N-insertions in productive TCRs were reported among donors in an Asian-associated ancestry cluster than the approximately 630-donor mean. An earlier analysis of around 540 of the donors showed that most TCR beta V segments appeared in productive rearrangements either about 87% or about 30% of the time, which broadly matched IMGT annotations. Because the 87-base-pair reads could not distinguish some IMGT-functional V segments, including TRBV6-2 and TRBV6-3, those segments were excluded. Because counts were too low, roughly 17 rarely observed V segments, including chromosome 9 orphons, were left out of the earlier analysis of 500 to 650 of the donors. V-gene and J-gene trimming of TCR beta chains was associated with a missense DCLRE1C variant in a later genetic analysis, and the association was replicated in an independent cohort. The only immune exposure information available for the cohort was CMV serostatus. According to a later analysis, parvovirus B19, influenza, CMV and Epstein-Barr virus appeared linked to several top co-occurrence clusters. The classifier was reported to diagnose cytomegalovirus status with high specificity and sensitivity in both the original and validation cohorts. At a false discovery rate of 0.05, a later analysis linked 16,951 TCR beta sequences to specific HLA alleles. Only TCR beta chains were sequenced in this cohort, and the absence of alpha or paired-chain data limited detectable features. Sequencing depth was assumed to be roughly uniform across donors in the presence/absence analyses, though that assumption may not hold. A further reported finding was that TCR beta sequences accurately predicted the HLA-A and HLA-B alleles for most subjects in the first cohort. A total of about 150 TCR beta chains were listed by the study as associated with cytomegalovirus. Compared with equally common non-associated chains, HLA-associated TCR beta chains in a later analysis were more clonally expanded and had lower generation probabilities. According to a later analysis, TCR association rates differed among HLA loci, with DRB1 alleles showing the most associated TCRs and HLA-C alleles showing the fewest. The authors suggested that the approach could potentially be extended to other disease states and immunological phenotypes. A cluster of highly shared sequence variants was judged likely to be a technical artifact of the sequencing pipeline. In vitro tests confirmed that a few of the cytomegalovirus-associated TCR beta chains recognize cytomegalovirus antigens. Because some donors lacked HLA typing at each locus, the association tests relied only on the typed subset.

The CDR3 spans 14 residues, from the cysteine through the phenylalanine. This entry keeps only the CDR3 DNA: 42 bases, framed from base 1. At the junction V is shortened by 5 bases and J by 7 bases; bases outside the gene matches: 10. CDR1 is given as KGHSH and CDR2 as LQKENI, both from the germline V gene. Here the chain combines TRBV18 and TRBJ2-7; 8 bases in between match TRBD1. Sample: PBMCs. This TCR derives from a woman aged 30 to 39 in good health and CMV-seronegative. The bases are TGTGCCAGCTCAAGAACGCGGGACAGGTTAGAGCAGTACTTC. Translated, this gives CASSRTRDRLEQYF.